This paragraph covers one T cell receptor beta chain sequence. The specificity of this receptor is unknown. A read error may account for a junction end that differs from germline. TCR cDNA was synthesized by 5'RACE template switching, through which a universal primer site and unique molecular identifiers were introduced. Priming for cDNA synthesis came from both the TCR alpha and TCR beta constant segments. Libraries were amplified in two PCR steps, with sample barcodes and sequencing adapters added in the second step. Sequencing of libraries was performed on Illumina HiSeq 2500 (2x100 bp) or NovaSeq (2x150 bp). Under the source paper's analysis protocol: Demultiplexing of reads and collapsing into UMI consensus sequences were performed with MIGEC, and V(D)J alignment was carried out with MiXCR. Vaccine-responding clonotypes were identified with edgeR using replicate PBMC samples, with FDR below 0.01 and a log2 fold change above 5 up to day 15 being required. Each bulk clonotype was labeled CD4 or CD8 based on which sequenced repertoire, CD4 or CD8, contained the clonotype at higher abundance. Using fastp at Q25 and MiXCR, TCRdb reprocessed the public reads and kept productive beta chains. Each entry is one CDR3 protein sequence, shown with its most common DNA and genes. The authors' filters were not applied to this entry. The sample table holds fewer than 650,000 distinct CDR3 sequences, of which roughly a fifth were seen once. The ten largest clones capture approximately 15% of the sample.

This sample is drawn from a study of T cells after yellow fever vaccination (dated by TCRdb to the late 2010s). Context from the whole study: Libraries from fractions with low cell numbers were prepared with the SMART-Seq v4 Ultra Low Input RNA kit. Bulk PBMC replicates and cell subsets were isolated from blood drawn at multiple timepoints before and after both primary and secondary immunization. To track T-cell clones before and after primary and booster YFV17D yellow fever vaccination, bulk TCR alpha and beta repertoires were sequenced longitudinally. The cohort comprised two healthy male donors, one aged 18 to 30 and one aged 30 to 40 years.

What the work shows at the level of the full study, not this receptor alone: A small share of clonotypes was detected in both CD4 and CD8 compartments, with the overlap likely arising from convergent recombination. After the booster, most clones that had expanded after primary vaccination were detected again (around 97% of CD4 and roughly nine tenths of CD8), suggesting broad maintenance of memory. Computational filtering was needed because FACS-sorted repertoires could contain abundant contaminating clonotypes from the bulk population. Because the study included only a couple of donors, the extent to which the findings can be generalized is limited. Compared with the primary T-cell response, the secondary T-cell response was faster but weaker, reaching its peak on day 5 rather than on day 15.

The CDR3 spans 15 residues, from the cysteine through the phenylalanine. The retained sequence is limited to the CDR3, 45 bases, with the frame set at the first base. The germline V gene (reference sequence) specifies SEHNR as CDR1 and FQNEAQ as CDR2. The sample's treatment or condition label is to be understood as: live attenuated yellow fever vaccine strain. Two biological replicates of bulk PBMCs were collected at each blood-draw timepoint. PBMCs were isolated from peripheral blood using a standard Ficoll-Paque protocol. RNA was extracted with TriZol from bulk PBMCs, CD4 and CD8 fractions, and dextramer-positive and dextramer-negative fractions.

This sequence uses TRBV7-9 and TRBJ2-1, with 10 central nucleotides matching TRBD2. This receptor was identified in a man aged 18 to 35 who received the YFV17D yellow fever vaccine. The starting material was PBMCs, obtained roughly 20 days after the first yellow fever vaccination. The CDR3 has the sequence CASSRLAGEGNELFF. The DNA sequence is TGTGCCAGCAGCCGCCTAGCGGGGGAAGGAAATGAGCTGTTCTTC.